In its sample, the clone carrying this T cell receptor (beta chain) was seen once. The sample comes from a study of cytomegalovirus exposure and HLA in healthy donors. Researchers ran the PCR with 60 Vbeta and 13 Jbeta primers. TCRdb's table, derived via immunoSEQ multiplex PCR, lists solely in-frame clones and lacks some. Of approximately 190,000 clones detected, 65% to 90% appear once; the ten largest clones hold more than 6%. The CDR3 sequence is 19 residues long. The sample comprised PBMCs. This clonotype was sampled from a middle-aged man in good health and CMV-seropositive. The rearrangement uses TRBV21-1 and TRBJ2-4; the D call in the table, TRBD2, was not verified against the DNA. TRBV21-1 is flagged as a pseudogene. CDR3 sequence (DNA): TGTGCCAGCAGTGTACGAGGCGGAGGGCTCCTGGGCCCAAAAAACATTCAGTACTTC. The encoded protein is CASSVRGGGLLGPKNIQYF.